This entry lists 10 T cell receptor beta chains sequenced from one sample in a study of blood T cell repertoires in COVID-19. Here immunoSEQ multiplex PCR was the method, and the copy in TCRdb shows in-frame clones only, minus some. The repertoire consists of a few hundred thousand clones, with approximately 90% occurring once and the leading ten covering about 3%. The source material was peripheral blood. The receptors stem from a woman in her 30s with active or convalescent COVID-19.

The chain joins TRBV6-5 to TRBJ1-1; unclear D gene. Looked up from germline, CDR1 is MNHEY and CDR2 is SVGAGI. The CDR3 loop spans 14 amino acids. The V end lost 4 bases, the J end lost 1 base, and 10 bases lay between the germline ends. The DNA of the CDR3 is TGTGCCAGCAGTTTACAGATCGCGAACACTGAAGCTTTCTTT. Protein sequence: CASSLQIANTEAFF.

This clone has a count of ten or more. Distinct nucleotide sequences in the sample also encode this CDR3. The V gene is TRBV6-2 or TRBV6-3, the J gene TRBJ2-7; 12 bases are a match to TRBD2. Germline CDR1 is MNHEY and CDR2 is SVGEGT. V lost 2 bases to trimming and J lost 4 bases; unmatched junction nucleotides: 0. The CDR3 loop spans 14 amino acids. The CDR3 nucleotides read TGTGCCAGCAGTTACGGGACTAGCGGGTACGAGCAGTACTTC. Translation: CASSYGTSGYEQYF.

The V and J genes are TRBV6-5 and TRBJ1-2, with a possible D match to TRBD1 (5 bases). The V end lost 3 bases, the J end lost 6 bases, and 11 bases lay between the germline ends. Germline CDR1 reads MNHEY; CDR2 reads SVGAGI. The CDR3 extends over 13 amino acids. The CDR3 spells CASSYGQENGYTF. For the CDR3, the DNA is TGTGCCAGCAGTTATGGACAAGAAAATGGCTACACCTTC.

V and J are TRBV21-1 and TRBJ2-4; the tabulated D call, TRBD2, remains unverified against the DNA. TRBV21-1 is a known pseudogene. CDR3 size: 17 residues. This chain's CDR3 is CASSKGWGGRTKNIQYF. The CDR3 DNA sequence: TGTGCCAGCAGCAAAGGGTGGGGGGGCCGAACCAAAAACATTCAGTACTTC.

This chain joins TRBV4-3 and TRBJ2-5, with D possibly being TRBD1 (6 bases). CDR3 size: 15 residues. V lost 0 bases and J 0 bases, leaving 8 bases between the germline ends. The germline CDR1 and CDR2 sequences are LGHNA and YSLEER. CDR3 coding DNA: TGCGCCAGCAGCCAAGAGAGGGGGTACCAAGAGACCCAGTACTTC. It yields the protein CASSQERGYQETQYF.

The J gene is TRBJ2-1, the V gene TRBV9; TRBD1 agrees at 7 bases. The V segment lost 4 bases and the J segment 2 bases; nucleotides outside the gene matches: 6. The germline gives CDR1 SGDLS, CDR2 YYNGEE. The CDR3 contains 15 residues. CDR3 in DNA: TGTGCCAGCAGCATACGACAGGGTACCTACAATGAGCAGTTCTTC. It codes for CASSIRQGTYNEQFF.

The chain employs TRBV7-2 and TRBJ2-7, with 8 bases fitting TRBD1. This CDR3 contains 19 residues. Trimming cost V 5 bases and J 3 bases; bases outside gene matches: 21. Germline-derived CDR1 and CDR2 are SGHTA and FQGNSA. The CDR3: CASSPRGQGGKHPYYEQYF. DNA for the CDR3: TGTGCCAGCAGCCCTCGAGGACAGGGCGGTAAGCATCCCTACTACGAGCAGTACTTC.

V usage is TRBV19 and J usage is TRBJ2-1, with TRBD2 matching over 7 bases. V lost 2 bases and J lost 5; bases outside the gene matches: 6. The CDR3 contains 15 residues. Germline CDR1 is LNHDA and CDR2 is SQIVND (reference sequence). This CDR3 is CASSILRGVNNEQFF. CDR3 in DNA: TGTGCCAGTAGTATACTCCGGGGGGTCAACAATGAGCAGTTCTTC.

The rearrangement joins TRBV20-1 to TRBJ2-5; no clear D gene. Trimming removed 3 bases at V and 5 bases at J, with 7 bases between. The CDR3 has 11 amino acids. The germline gives CDR1 DFQATT, CDR2 SNEGSKA (reference sequence). The DNA for the CDR3 is TGCAGTGCTAGCAACAGCGAGACCCAGTACTTC. Its protein is CSASNSETQYF.

The chain employs TRBV11-3 and TRBJ2-3, with TRBD2 identical over 13 bases. Per germline, CDR1 SGHNT and CDR2 YENEEA. The CDR3 sequence is 16 residues long. With 5 bases clipped from V and 4 bases from J, the junction kept 6 bases outside the gene matches. For the CDR3, the DNA is TGTGCCAGCAGCCCAGGACTAGCGGGGGACCCAGATACGCAGTATTTT. This gives the protein CASSPGLAGDPDTQYF.